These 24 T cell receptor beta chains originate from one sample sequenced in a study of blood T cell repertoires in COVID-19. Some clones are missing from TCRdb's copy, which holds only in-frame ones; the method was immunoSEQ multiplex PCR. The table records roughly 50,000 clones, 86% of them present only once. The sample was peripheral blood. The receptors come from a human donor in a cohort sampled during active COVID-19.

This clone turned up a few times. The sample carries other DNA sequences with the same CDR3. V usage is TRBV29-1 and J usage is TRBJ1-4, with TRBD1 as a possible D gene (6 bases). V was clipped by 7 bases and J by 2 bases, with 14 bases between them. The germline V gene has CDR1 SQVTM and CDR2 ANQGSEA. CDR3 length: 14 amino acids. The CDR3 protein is CSGGAGGTNEKLFF. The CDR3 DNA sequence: TGCAGCGGGGGGGCGGGGGGCACTAATGAAAAACTGTTTTTT.

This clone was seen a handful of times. The CDR3 region has the DNA TGTGCCAGTAGTATAGGGTTCCGTGTGTCCGGGCCCCAGCATTTT. Translated: CASSIGFRVSGPQHF. This chain joins TRBV19 and TRBJ1-5, with D uncertain. Deletions cut 1 base from V and 9 bases from J, with 16 bases between. Per the germline V gene, CDR1 is LNHDA and CDR2 is SQIVND (reference sequence). The CDR3 consists of 15 residues.

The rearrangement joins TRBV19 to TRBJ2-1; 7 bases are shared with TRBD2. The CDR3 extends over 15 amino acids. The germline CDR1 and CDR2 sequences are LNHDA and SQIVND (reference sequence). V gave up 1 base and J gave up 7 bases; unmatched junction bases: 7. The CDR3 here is CASSIGGGRGNEQFF. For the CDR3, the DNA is TGTGCCAGTAGTATAGGGGGAGGGAGGGGTAATGAGCAGTTCTTC.

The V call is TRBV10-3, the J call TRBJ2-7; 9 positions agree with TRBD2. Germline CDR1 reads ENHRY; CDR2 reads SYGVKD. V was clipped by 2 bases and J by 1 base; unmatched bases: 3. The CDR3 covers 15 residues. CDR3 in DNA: TGTGCCATCAGTGAGGGCGGGGGGGCTTCCTACGAGCAGTACTTC. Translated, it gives CAISEGGGASYEQYF.

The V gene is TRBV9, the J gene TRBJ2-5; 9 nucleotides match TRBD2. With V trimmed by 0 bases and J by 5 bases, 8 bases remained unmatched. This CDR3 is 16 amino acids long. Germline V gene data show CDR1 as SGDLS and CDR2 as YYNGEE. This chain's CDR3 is CASSVVSGGYLETQYF. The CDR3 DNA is TGTGCCAGCAGCGTAGTTAGCGGGGGCTATCTGGAGACCCAGTACTTC.

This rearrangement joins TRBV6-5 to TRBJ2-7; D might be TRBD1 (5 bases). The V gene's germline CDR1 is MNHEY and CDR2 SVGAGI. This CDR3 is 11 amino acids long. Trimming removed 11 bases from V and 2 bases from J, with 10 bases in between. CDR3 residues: CAASRAYEQYF. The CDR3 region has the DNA TGTGCCGCAAGCAGGGCCTACGAGCAGTACTTC.

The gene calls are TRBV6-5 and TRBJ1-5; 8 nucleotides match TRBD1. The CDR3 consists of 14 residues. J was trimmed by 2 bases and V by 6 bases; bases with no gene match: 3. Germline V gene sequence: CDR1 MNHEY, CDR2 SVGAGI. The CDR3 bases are TGTGCCAGCAGCAAGACAGGGGGCAATCAGCCCCAGCATTTT. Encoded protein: CASSKTGGNQPQHF.

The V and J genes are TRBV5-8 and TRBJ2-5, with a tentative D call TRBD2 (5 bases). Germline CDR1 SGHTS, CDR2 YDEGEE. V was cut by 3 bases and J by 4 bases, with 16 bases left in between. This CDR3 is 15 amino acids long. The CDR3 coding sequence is TGTGCCAGCAGCTCCCGTGCCGGAGGACGAGAGACCCAGTACTTC. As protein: CASSSRAGGRETQYF. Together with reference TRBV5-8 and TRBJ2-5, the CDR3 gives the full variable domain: EAGVTQSPTHLIKTRGQQATLRCSPISGHTSVYWYQQALGLGLQFLLWYDEGEERNRGNFPPRFSGRQFPNYSSELNVNALELEDSALYLCASSSRAGGRETQYFGPGTRLLVL.

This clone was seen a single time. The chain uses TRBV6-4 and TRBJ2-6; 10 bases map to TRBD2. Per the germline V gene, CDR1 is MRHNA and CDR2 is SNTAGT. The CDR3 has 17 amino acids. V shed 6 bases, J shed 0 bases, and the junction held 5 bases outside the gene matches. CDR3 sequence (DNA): TGTGCCAGCAGCCAGCGGGGGGGGAGCTCTGGGGCCAACGTCCTGACTTTC. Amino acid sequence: CASSQRGGSSGANVLTF.

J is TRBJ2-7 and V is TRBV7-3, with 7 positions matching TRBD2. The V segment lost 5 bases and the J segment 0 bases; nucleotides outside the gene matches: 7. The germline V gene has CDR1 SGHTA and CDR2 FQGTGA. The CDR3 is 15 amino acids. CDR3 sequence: CASSPAGTGSYEQYF. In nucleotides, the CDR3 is TGTGCCAGCAGCCCAGCGGGGACGGGCTCCTACGAGCAGTACTTC. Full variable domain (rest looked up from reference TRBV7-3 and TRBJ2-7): GAGVSQTPSNKVTEKGKYVELRCDPISGHTALYWYRQSLGQGPEFLIYFQGTGAADDSGLPNDRFFAVRPEGSVSTLKIQRTERGDSAVYLCASSPAGTGSYEQYFGPGTRLTVT.

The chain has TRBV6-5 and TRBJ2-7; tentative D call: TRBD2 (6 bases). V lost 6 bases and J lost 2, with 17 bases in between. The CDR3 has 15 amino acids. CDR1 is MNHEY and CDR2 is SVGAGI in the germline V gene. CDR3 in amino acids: CASSYRGGKAYEQYF. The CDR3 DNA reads TGTGCCAGCAGCTACCGCGGAGGGAAGGCCTACGAGCAGTACTTC.

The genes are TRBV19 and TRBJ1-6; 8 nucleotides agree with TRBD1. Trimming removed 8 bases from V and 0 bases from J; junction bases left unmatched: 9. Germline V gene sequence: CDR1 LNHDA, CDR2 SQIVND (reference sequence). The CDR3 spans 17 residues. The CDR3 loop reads CASSGTGVSSYNSPLHF. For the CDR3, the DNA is TGTGCCAGTTCCGGGACAGGCGTCAGCTCCTATAATTCACCCCTCCACTTT.

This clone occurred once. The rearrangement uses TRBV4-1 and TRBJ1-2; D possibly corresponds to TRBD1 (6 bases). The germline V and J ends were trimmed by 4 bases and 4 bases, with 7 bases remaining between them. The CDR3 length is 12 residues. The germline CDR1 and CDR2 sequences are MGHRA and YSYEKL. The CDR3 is CASSPTGYGYTF. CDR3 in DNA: TGCGCCAGCAGCCCGACAGGCTATGGCTACACCTTC.

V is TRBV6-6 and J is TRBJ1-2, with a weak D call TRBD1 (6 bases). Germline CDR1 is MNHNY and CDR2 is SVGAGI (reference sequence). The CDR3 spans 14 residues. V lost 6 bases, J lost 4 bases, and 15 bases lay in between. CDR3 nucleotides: TGTGCCAGCAGCTTCCCGGACAGAAGCTATGGCTACACCTTC. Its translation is CASSFPDRSYGYTF.

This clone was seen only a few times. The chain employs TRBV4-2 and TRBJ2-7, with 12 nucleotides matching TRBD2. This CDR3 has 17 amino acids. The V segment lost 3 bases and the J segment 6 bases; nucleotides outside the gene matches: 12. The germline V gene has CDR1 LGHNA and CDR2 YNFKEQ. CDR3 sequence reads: CASSQDLAGGPLGEQYF. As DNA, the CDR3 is TGTGCCAGCAGCCAGGACCTAGCGGGAGGGCCGCTGGGCGAGCAGTACTTC.

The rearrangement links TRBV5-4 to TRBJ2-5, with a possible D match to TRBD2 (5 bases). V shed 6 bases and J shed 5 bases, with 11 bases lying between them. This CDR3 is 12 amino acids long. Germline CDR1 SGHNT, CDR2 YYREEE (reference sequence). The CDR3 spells CASKTGGETQYF. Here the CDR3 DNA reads TGTGCCAGCAAGACGGGCGGGGAGACCCAGTACTTC.

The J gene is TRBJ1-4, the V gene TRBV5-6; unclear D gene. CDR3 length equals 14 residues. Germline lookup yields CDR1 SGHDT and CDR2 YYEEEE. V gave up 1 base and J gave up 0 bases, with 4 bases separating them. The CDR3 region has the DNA TGTGCCAGCAGCTTGACAGCAACTAATGAAAAACTGTTTTTT. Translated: CASSLTATNEKLFF. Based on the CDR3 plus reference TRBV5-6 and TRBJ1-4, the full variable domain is DAGVTQSPTHLIKTRGQQVTLRCSPKSGHDTVSWYQQALGQGPQFIFQYYEEEERQRGNFPDRFSGHQFPNYSSELNVNALLLGDSALYLCASSLTATNEKLFFGSGTQLSVL.

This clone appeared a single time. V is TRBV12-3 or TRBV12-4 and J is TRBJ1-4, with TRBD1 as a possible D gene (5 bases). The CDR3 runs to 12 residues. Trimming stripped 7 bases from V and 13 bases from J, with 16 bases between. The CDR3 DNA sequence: TGTGCCAGCACCCTCGGGGGACGAAGACTGTTTTTT. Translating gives CASTLGGRRLFF.

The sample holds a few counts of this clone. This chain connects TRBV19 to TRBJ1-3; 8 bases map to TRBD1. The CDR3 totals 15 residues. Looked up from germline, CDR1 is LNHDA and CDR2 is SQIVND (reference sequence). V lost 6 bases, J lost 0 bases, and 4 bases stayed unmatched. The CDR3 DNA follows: TGTGCCAGTAGGGACAGGGCTAACTCTGGAAACACCATATATTTT. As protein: CASRDRANSGNTIYF.

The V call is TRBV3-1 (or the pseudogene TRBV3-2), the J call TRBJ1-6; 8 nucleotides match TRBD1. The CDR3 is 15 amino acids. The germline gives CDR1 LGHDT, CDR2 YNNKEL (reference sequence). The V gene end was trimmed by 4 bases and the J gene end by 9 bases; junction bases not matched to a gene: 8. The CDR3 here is CASSPQGQGASPLHF. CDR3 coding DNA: TGTGCCAGCAGCCCCCAGGGCCAGGGGGCTTCACCCCTCCACTTT.

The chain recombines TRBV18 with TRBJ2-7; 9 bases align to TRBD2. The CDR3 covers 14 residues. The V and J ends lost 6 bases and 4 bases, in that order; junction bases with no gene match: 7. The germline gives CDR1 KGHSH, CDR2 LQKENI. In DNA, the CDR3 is TGTGCCAGCTCGAAAGCGGGGGGCCTGTACGAGCAGTACTTC. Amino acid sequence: CASSKAGGLYEQYF.

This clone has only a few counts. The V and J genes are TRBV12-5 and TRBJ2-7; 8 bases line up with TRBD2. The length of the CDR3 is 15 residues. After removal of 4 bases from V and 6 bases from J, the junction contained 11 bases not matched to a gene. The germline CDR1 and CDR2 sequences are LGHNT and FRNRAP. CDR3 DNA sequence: TGTGCTAGTGGTTCCGGGACTAGTGAGTGGTCCGAGCAGTACTTC. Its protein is CASGSGTSEWSEQYF.

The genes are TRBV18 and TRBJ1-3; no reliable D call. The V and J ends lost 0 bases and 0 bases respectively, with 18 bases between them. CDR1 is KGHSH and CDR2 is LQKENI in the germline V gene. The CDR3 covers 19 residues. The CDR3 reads CASSPPTALQASSGNTIYF. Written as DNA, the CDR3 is TGTGCCAGCTCACCACCCACGGCCCTTCAGGCGAGCTCTGGAAACACCATATATTTT.

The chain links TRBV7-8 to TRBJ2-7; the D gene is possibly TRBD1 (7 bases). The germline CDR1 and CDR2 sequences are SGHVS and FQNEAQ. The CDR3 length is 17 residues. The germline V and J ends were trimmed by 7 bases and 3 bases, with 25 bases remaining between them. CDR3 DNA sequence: TGTGCCAGCACCGCGGTGCCCGGCGGGACAGTGCACTACGAGCAGTACTTC. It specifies CASTAVPGGTVHYEQYF.